These 4 T cell receptor beta chains originate from one sample sequenced in a study of identical twins. MiXCR, applied by TCRdb to the 5' RACE reads, yields one record per CDR3 protein. The table has 470,000 or so distinct CDR3 sequences, 20% to 25% seen once. This same sample was also part of a study on T cells expressing NK-cell markers.

The sequencing sample was made of CD4+ T cells sorted from blood. The origin of the receptors is a woman between 18 and 30 years old in good health.

This sequence joins TRBV20-1 and TRBJ2-7; perhaps TRBD1 as D (5 bases). Germline assignment: CDR1 DFQATT and CDR2 SNEGSKA (reference sequence). V was cut by 0 bases and J by 2 bases, with 11 bases left in between. CDR3 length: 14 amino acids. The DNA for the CDR3 is TGCAGTGCTAGAGATGGGGCCGGAGCCTACGAGCAGTACTTC. Translated, it gives CSARDGAGAYEQYF.

The table lists this clonotype with a few counts. CDR3 nucleotide sequence: TGCGCCAGCGGACAAGTGGGACAGGGTTACGAGCAGTACTTC. Residues: CASGQVGQGYEQYF. This chain connects TRBV5-1 to TRBJ2-7; TRBD1 matches at 9 bases. The V gene end was trimmed by 7 bases and the J gene end by 4 bases; junction bases not matched to a gene: 9. This CDR3 comprises 14 residues. In germline, CDR1 is SGHRS, CDR2 YFSETQ.

This clonotype has ten or more counts. This chain links TRBV5-1 with TRBJ1-1, with TRBD1 matching 7 bases. The CDR3 length is 15 residues. V was pared by 2 bases and J by 5 bases, with 9 bases of the junction left unmatched. Germline loops: CDR1 SGHRS, CDR2 YFSETQ. CDR3 loop: CASSLGRGRDTEAFF. The CDR3 nucleotides are TGCGCCAGCAGCTTAGGAAGGGGGCGAGATACTGAAGCTTTCTTT.

This clonotype has at least ten counts. This sequence joins TRBV6-5 and TRBJ1-3; D is unclear. The CDR3 covers 16 residues. Germline V gene sequence: CDR1 MNHEY, CDR2 SVGAGI. V lost 0 bases and J lost 0, with 9 bases in between. The CDR3 here is CASSYSGIYSGNTIYF. CDR3 coding DNA: TGTGCCAGCAGTTACTCCGGGATATACTCTGGAAACACCATATATTTT.